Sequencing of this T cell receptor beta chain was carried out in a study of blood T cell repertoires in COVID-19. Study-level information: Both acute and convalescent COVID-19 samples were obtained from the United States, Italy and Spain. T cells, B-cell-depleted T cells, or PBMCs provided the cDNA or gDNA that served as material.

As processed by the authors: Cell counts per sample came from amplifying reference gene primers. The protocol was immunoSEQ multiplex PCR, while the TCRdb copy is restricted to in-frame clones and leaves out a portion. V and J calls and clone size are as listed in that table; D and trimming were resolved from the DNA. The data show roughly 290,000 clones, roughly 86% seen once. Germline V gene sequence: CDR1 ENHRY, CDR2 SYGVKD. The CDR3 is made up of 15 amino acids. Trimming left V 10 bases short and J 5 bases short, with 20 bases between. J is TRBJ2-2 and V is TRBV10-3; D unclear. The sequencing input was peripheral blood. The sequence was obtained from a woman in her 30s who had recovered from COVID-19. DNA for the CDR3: TGTGCCACCCAACCTTCGTTACCGGAGACCGGGGAGCTGTTTTTT. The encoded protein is CATQPSLPETGELFF.